This T cell receptor (beta chain) was retrieved from a study of cytomegalovirus exposure and HLA in healthy donors (dated 2017 in TCRdb). Context from the whole study: An earlier analysis of several hundred of the donors reported 250 to 300 Gb of sequence data and around 110 million unique TCR beta sequences from about 179 million T cells. Approximately 310 gigabases of sequencing data and 70 million to 100 million unique TCR sequences made up an early release that covered fewer than 650 HLA-typed donors. Among the roughly 400 genotyped donors, around 79% belonged to the genetic ancestry cluster associated with self-reported Caucasian donors. The study aimed to test whether signatures of past pathogen exposure could be identified by cataloging public T cell receptors. Using immunosequencing, the study profiled T cell repertoires from roughly 650 subjects and related those repertoires to cytomegalovirus serostatus. Along with the approximately 700-subject first cohort, a separate validation cohort of over a hundred different subjects was used. The study combined high-throughput TCR immunosequencing, statistical association of individual TCRs with disease status, and machine learning to predict cytomegalovirus infection status. A later analysis re-examined previously published TCR beta repertoires from around 670 donors and added high-resolution HLA genotyping to investigate patterns of TCR occurrence. Rather than using new phenotypic data, the later analysis identified candidate immune exposures from TCR beta sequences and from how often those sequences occurred across donors. In an earlier analysis of 587 of the donors, high-throughput TCR beta sequencing was used to judge whether each TCR beta V gene segment behaved as functional or pseudogenic. Donor age, sex, ethnicity and CMV serostatus were compiled alongside the repertoire data. A later genetic analysis took genome-wide SNP genotypes for about 55% of the 666 donors and used that subset as a discovery cohort. All discovery cohort repertoires had been generated using a single sequencing platform. Both class I and class II loci were covered by HLA typing, at four-digit resolution. The number of donors typed differed by locus, with roughly 629-640 for A, B, C, DRB1 and DQB1, more than 500 for DQA1, 600 to 610 for DPA1, and around 460 for DPB1. Because of strong linkage in the cohort, four or five DR-DQ haplotypes were treated as single units for association and clustering. Among 300 to 450 genotyped donors of the cohort, an average of about 240,000 unique TCR beta nucleotide sequences were sequenced per donor, about a sixth of them non-productive.

What the work shows at the level of the full study, not this receptor alone: According to a later analysis, parvovirus B19, influenza, CMV and Epstein-Barr virus appeared linked to several top co-occurrence clusters. Because the 87-base-pair reads could not distinguish some IMGT-functional V segments, including TRBV6-2 and TRBV6-3, those segments were excluded. In a later genetic analysis, fewer N-insertions in productive TCRs were reported among donors in an Asian-associated ancestry cluster than the approximately 710-donor mean. According to the authors, the approach could potentially be generalized to other disease states and immunological phenotypes. A total of 150 or so TCR beta chains were listed by the study as associated with cytomegalovirus. V-gene and J-gene trimming of TCR beta chains was associated with a missense DCLRE1C variant in a later genetic analysis, and the association was replicated in an independent cohort. In a later analysis, HLA-associated TCR beta chains were found to be more clonally expanded and to have lower generation probabilities than equally common non-associated chains. A later analysis associated 16,951 TCR beta sequences with specific HLA alleles at a false discovery rate of 0.05. In an earlier analysis of 587 of the donors, most TCR beta V segments appeared in productive rearrangements about 90% or about 30% of the time, broadly matching IMGT annotations. Cytomegalovirus status was reported to be diagnosed by the classifier with high specificity and sensitivity in both the original and validation cohorts. In a later analysis, most CMV-associated TCR beta chains were found to appear HLA-restricted, with HLA associations seemingly driven largely by CMV exposure. This cohort had only TCR beta chains sequenced, and the lack of alpha or paired-chain data limited which features could be detected. A further reported finding was that TCR beta sequences accurately predicted the HLA-A and HLA-B alleles for most subjects in the first cohort. Because counts were too low, roughly 16 rarely observed V segments, including chromosome 9 orphons, were excluded from the earlier analysis of some 590 of the donors. Assigning TCR associations to individual alleles was difficult when HLA alleles, especially DR and DQ, strongly co-occurred. The only immune exposure information available for the cohort was CMV serostatus. A group of highly shared sequence variants was considered likely to be a technical artifact of the sequencing pipeline. Linkage disequilibrium might explain the correlated functional status among segregating V segments, but an unknown experimental factor could not be excluded. In vitro tests confirmed that three of the cytomegalovirus-associated TCR beta chains recognize cytomegalovirus antigens. In a later analysis, the rate of TCR association differed among HLA loci, with DRB1 alleles having the most associated TCRs and HLA-C alleles having the fewest. Across donors, most TCR sequences were observed very rarely, whereas some public TCRs were present in many individuals. Presence/absence analyses assumed roughly uniform sequencing depth across donors, an assumption that may not hold. Because HLA typing was missing for some donors at each locus, association tests included only the typed subset.

Trimming leaves V shorter by 3 bases and J shorter by 5 bases, with the junction holding 6 bases beyond the gene matches. From the germline V gene, CDR1 is SGHRS and CDR2 is YFSETQ. Inclusive of the bounding cysteine and phenylalanine, the CDR3 is 14 residues long. Only the CDR3 DNA stays, 42 bases, in frame from base 1. Library preparation was by the immunoSEQ multiplex PCR assay. For the multiplex PCR, a mixture combining 60 forward primers for TCR Vbeta segments and 13 reverse primers for TCR Jbeta segments was used. Amplification of the CDR3 region of rearranged TCR beta genes was performed with a multiplex PCR assay on genomic DNA. Amplified TCR beta libraries were sequenced as 87-base-pair reads on the Illumina HiSeq System. Concerning the study's data processing: A later analysis counted around 72 million unique TCR beta chains across the approximately 700 repertoires, and roughly 11 million of these chains were shared by at least two donors. Raw reads were error-corrected and collapsed into unique sequences with a nearest-neighbor algorithm that merged closely related sequences to remove PCR and sequencing errors. CDR3 sequences were aligned to IMGT reference sequences to assign V, D and J gene segments. For a sequence to be retained, at least a six-nucleotide match to both a V gene segment and a J gene segment was required. A rearrangement was called productive if the CDR3 had no stop codons and remained in frame with V and J, and every other rearrangement was called non-productive. Following IMGT convention, CDR3 was defined as the stretch from the second conserved V-encoded cysteine to the conserved J-encoded phenylalanine. The earlier analysis of 587 of the donors excluded sequences that lacked an unambiguous match to a single V gene segment. An earlier analysis of 587 of the donors called V segments functional above 56.7% productive rearrangements and segregating when the between-donor standard deviation exceeded 5%. A statistical classification framework was built for diagnosing cytomegalovirus status from the catalog of TCR beta chain sequences. In a later analysis, V and J genes were assigned by comparing TCR nucleotide sequences against IMGT/GENE-DB human TR gene sequences. A later analysis assigned CDR3 sequences and most-parsimonious VDJ recombination scenarios with the TCRdist pipeline. A later analysis defined each TCR beta chain by its CDR3 amino acid sequence plus V-gene family, and excluded reads lacking a unique V-gene family. In a later analysis, 450 to 600 highly shared, low-generation-probability nucleotide sequences were removed to address suspected cross-contamination and a sequencing artifact. In a later analysis, a clonal expansion index was calculated for each public chain from normalized within-repertoire ranks of inferred template counts. A later analysis computed generation probabilities with a VDJ recombination model fitted to out-of-frame rearrangements, and checked the results against IGoR. In a later analysis, hypergeometric tests were used to score TCR-TCR, TCR-HLA and TCR-CMV co-occurrence, with a repertoire-size bias correction applied to TCR pairs. A later analysis estimated false discovery rates by permuting HLA or CMV assignments 20 times. In a later analysis, co-occurring TCRs were grouped using DBSCAN, with TCRdist sequence similarity added in when clustering inside HLA-allele-positive subsets. Repertoires with fewer than 30,000 or more than 120,000 public chains were left out of co-occurrence clustering, as were four to six repertoires with anomalous nucleotide sharing. TCRdb provides this immuneACCESS table in a form limited to in-frame rearrangements. Some clones are lacking; in checked studies, under half of them reflect an unresolved V gene, and why the rest are absent is not known. V and J calls and clone size are as listed in that table; D and trimming were resolved from the DNA. Here the sample has approximately 170,000 clones; around 77% occur a single time. Clones ranked in the top ten supply over 0.95% of the sample.

The cohort consisted of hundreds of healthy bone marrow donors. All cohort members were sampled while nominally healthy, although unrecorded immune exposures were likely present. The donor tested CMV seronegative, placing the donor among the 352 seronegative members of the cohort. A peripheral blood sample was collected from each donor, and TCR beta sequencing was performed on peripheral blood mononuclear cells. Genomic DNA was extracted from the blood cell samples with the Qiagen DNeasy Blood Extraction Kit. Turning to this clone: Its antigen is still unknown. No qualities accompany the bases; no much larger clone lies one base away.

This receptor was identified in a woman in her thirties or forties in good health and CMV-seronegative. This receptor chain uses TRBV5-1 and TRBJ2-5, and TRBD2 aligns with 8 junction nucleotides. Input material: PBMCs. The CDR3 corresponds to CASSSTGGRETQYF. Read as DNA, the sequence is TGCGCCAGCAGCTCCACGGGGGGGCGGGAGACCCAGTACTTC.